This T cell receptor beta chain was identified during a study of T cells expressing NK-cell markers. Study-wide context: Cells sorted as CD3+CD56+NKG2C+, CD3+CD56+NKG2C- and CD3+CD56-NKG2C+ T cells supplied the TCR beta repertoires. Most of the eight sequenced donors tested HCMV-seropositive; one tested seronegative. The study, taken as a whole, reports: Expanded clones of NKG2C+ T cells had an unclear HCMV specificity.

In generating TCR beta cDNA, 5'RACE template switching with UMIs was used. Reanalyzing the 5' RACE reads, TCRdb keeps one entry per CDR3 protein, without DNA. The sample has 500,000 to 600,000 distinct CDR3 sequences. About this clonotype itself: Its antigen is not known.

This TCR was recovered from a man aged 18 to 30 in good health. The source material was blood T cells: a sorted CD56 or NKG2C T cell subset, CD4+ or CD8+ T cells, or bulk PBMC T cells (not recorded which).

CDR3 sequence reads: CASSLNGGDRVHSYEQYF. The chain uses TRBV11-2 and TRBJ2-7; the D call from TCRdb, TRBD1, cannot be confirmed without DNA. The germline V gene has CDR1 SGHAT and CDR2 FQNNGV. CDR3 length: 18 amino acids. The full variable domain, completed using reference TRBV11-2 and TRBJ2-7, is EAGVAQSPRYKIIEKRQSVAFWCNPISGHATLYWYQQILGQGPKLLIQFQNNGVVDDSQLPKDRFSAERLKGVDSTLKIQPAKLEDSAVYLCASSLNGGDRVHSYEQYFGPGTRLTVT.